These 21 T cell receptor beta chains came from one sample sequenced in a study of cytomegalovirus exposure and HLA in healthy donors (dated by TCRdb to about 2017). Libraries were made using the immunoSEQ multiplex PCR assay. The multiplex PCR relied on a mix of 60 forward primers for TCR Vbeta segments and 13 reverse primers for TCR Jbeta segments. TCRdb provides this immuneACCESS table in a form limited to in-frame rearrangements. Some clones are lacking; in checked studies, under half of them reflect an unresolved V gene, and why the rest are absent is not known. In all, the sample holds about 140,000 clones, and approximately 80% of those were seen once. Around 2.9% of the sample belongs to the ten largest clones. Sequenced sample: PBMCs. The receptors originated from a female donor in good health and CMV-seronegative.

The rearrangement joins TRBV4-1 to TRBJ2-2; perhaps TRBD1 as D (5 bases). The CDR3 consists of 19 residues. Trimming pared 0 bases from V and 0 bases from J, leaving 17 bases between. Germline CDR1 is MGHRA and CDR2 is YSYEKL. This CDR3 is CASSQDDSHIISNTGELFF. CDR3 bases: TGCGCCAGCAGCCAAGACGACAGCCATATAATATCGAACACCGGGGAGCTGTTTTTT.

This clone occurred once. Other DNA sequences in this specimen translate into the identical CDR3. The chain joins TRBV11-3 to TRBJ2-1, with 8 bases aligning to TRBD2. This CDR3 region has 13 residues. V lost 0 bases to trimming and J lost 10 bases; unmatched junction nucleotides: 2. Germline lookup yields CDR1 SGHNT and CDR2 YENEEA. The CDR3 reads CASSLDPGGEQFF. For the CDR3, the DNA is TGTGCCAGCAGCTTAGATCCGGGAGGGGAGCAGTTCTTC.

This chain uses TRBV15 with TRBJ1-6; TRBD1 agrees at 7 bases. Germline CDR1 is LNHNV and CDR2 is YYDKDF (reference sequence). The J segment lost 6 bases and the V segment lost 6 bases, leaving 2 bases of the junction unmatched. The CDR3 is 13 amino acids. In DNA, the CDR3 is TGTGCCACCAGGGGACAGCTTAATTCACCCCTCCACTTT. Amino acids: CATRGQLNSPLHF.

The chain links TRBV13 to TRBJ2-7, with 10 bases aligning to TRBD1. Germline V lookup: CDR1 PRHDT, CDR2 FYEKMQ (reference sequence). J was trimmed by 11 bases and V by 5 bases; bases with no gene match: 9. This CDR3 contains 13 residues. The CDR3 loop is CASSRDRGREKYF. CDR3 coding DNA: TGTGCCAGCAGCCGCGACAGGGGGCGCGAAAAGTACTTC.

V gene TRBV6-1 combines with J gene TRBJ2-5, with a weak D call TRBD1 (6 bases). V was cut by 3 bases and J by 3 bases, with 14 bases left in between. The CDR3 runs 15 residues. Germline-derived CDR1 and CDR2 are MNHNS and SASEGT. CDR3 bases: TGTGCCAGCAGTGACAGGGGTGGCCCTGAAGAGACCCAGTACTTC. It codes for CASSDRGGPEETQYF.

This chain links TRBV5-4 with TRBJ2-1; D might be TRBD2 (6 bases). Germline loops: CDR1 SGHNT, CDR2 YYREEE (reference sequence). The CDR3 is made up of 13 amino acids. The V and J ends lost 0 bases and 16 bases respectively, with 17 bases between them. The CDR3 DNA reads as TGTGCCAGCAGCTTGGCCGGAGGGGTGGGGCATTTCTTC. It specifies CASSLAGGVGHFF. Looking up the rest from reference TRBV5-4 and TRBJ2-1 gives the full variable domain: ETGVTQSPTHLIKTRGQQVTLRCSSQSGHNTVSWYQQALGQGPQFIFQYYREEENGRGNFPPRFSGLQFPNYSSELNVNALELDDSALYLCASSLAGGVGHFFGPGTRLTVL.

J is TRBJ2-7 and V is TRBV15; D gene uncertain. V was clipped by 2 bases and J by 2 bases, with 13 bases between them. Germline CDR1 LNHNV, CDR2 YYDKDF (reference sequence). The CDR3 contains 15 residues. The CDR3 sequence: CATSRSHPGAYEQYF. CDR3 bases: TGTGCCACCAGCAGATCCCACCCGGGTGCCTACGAGCAGTACTTC.

This sequence joins TRBV19 and TRBJ1-5, with 10 nucleotides matching TRBD1. With 5 bases clipped from V and 6 bases from J, the junction kept 4 bases outside the gene matches. The CDR3 consists of 14 residues. The germline CDR1 and CDR2 sequences are LNHDA and SQIVND (reference sequence). CDR3 sequence: CASSGQGGGQPQHF. The CDR3 region has the DNA TGTGCCAGTAGTGGACAGGGGGGTGGTCAGCCCCAGCATTTT.

The sample holds many counts of this clone. The chain carries TRBV7-3 and TRBJ1-1, with D perhaps TRBD1 (6 bases). The V end was cut by 1 base, the J end by 11 bases, with 14 bases between. Germline-derived CDR1 and CDR2 are SGHTA and FQGTGA. The CDR3 has 13 residues. The CDR3 DNA reads as TGTGCCAGCAGCTTAAATCTTGGGCAGGGGGCTTTCTTT. This translates into CASSLNLGQGAFF.

Points on this clone: One end of the junction does not line up with germline, which may come from a read error. The chain combines TRBV7-9 with TRBJ1-1, with D unresolved. The CDR3 covers 11 residues. Germline CDR1 reads SEHNR; CDR2 reads FQNEAQ (reference sequence). The DNA for the CDR3 is TGTTCCAGCAGCCAAAACACTGAAGCTTTCTTT. This encodes CSSSQNTEAFF.

The chain uses TRBV7-9 and TRBJ2-3; 8 bases fit TRBD2. Germline V gene sequence: CDR1 SEHNR, CDR2 FQNEAQ (reference sequence). The CDR3 totals 15 residues. Trimming cost V 5 bases and J 2 bases; bases outside gene matches: 6. CDR3 sequence: CASSPTSGNTDTQYF. The CDR3 nucleotides are TGTGCCAGCAGCCCAACTAGCGGCAACACAGATACGCAGTATTTT.

The chain joins TRBV5-1 to TRBJ2-5; TRBD1 matches 9 bases. This CDR3 contains 15 residues. The trim removed 4 bases at V and 5 bases at J, leaving 9 bases unmatched. CDR1 SGHRS and CDR2 YFSETQ come from the germline V gene. The chain's CDR3 is CASSLRTGVVETQYF. The DNA for the CDR3 is TGCGCCAGCAGCCTACGGACAGGGGTCGTGGAGACCCAGTACTTC. Full variable domain (rest looked up from reference TRBV5-1 and TRBJ2-5): KAGVTQTPRYLIKTRGQQVTLSCSPISGHRSVSWYQQTPGQGLQFLFEYFSETQRNKGNFPGRFSGRQFSNSRSEMNVSTLELGDSALYLCASSLRTGVVETQYFGPGTRLLVL.

CDR3 nucleotide sequence: TGTGCCAGCAGTGATTACAGGGGGGCCGGGGAGCTGTTTTTT. This sequence encodes CASSDYRGAGELFF. The V gene is TRBV2, the J gene TRBJ2-2, with 8 bases fitting TRBD1. After removal of 3 bases from V and 6 bases from J, the junction contained 3 bases not matched to a gene. The CDR3 has 14 residues. Germline V gene lookup returns CDR1 SNHLY and CDR2 FYNNEI.

The chain uses TRBV18 and TRBJ2-7, with TRBD1 matching 9 bases. Germline V gives CDR1 KGHSH, CDR2 LQKENI. The J segment lost 4 bases and the V segment lost 4 bases, leaving 14 bases of the junction unmatched. This CDR3 region has 17 residues. CDR3 sequence reads: CASSLLTGGLSLYEQYF. In DNA form, the CDR3 reads TGTGCCAGCTCACTACTCACAGGGGGCCTTTCCCTTTACGAGCAGTACTTC.

This clone was seen only a few times. The rearrangement uses TRBV5-4 and TRBJ2-7; TRBD1 matches at 10 bases. The CDR3 has 16 residues. The ends lost 4 bases at V and 3 bases at J; junction bases unmatched: 10. CDR1 and CDR2 (germline): SGHNT, YYREEE (reference sequence). The CDR3 here is CASSQSAGTGDYEQYF. For the CDR3, the DNA is TGTGCCAGCAGCCAATCCGCCGGGACAGGGGACTACGAGCAGTACTTC.

To note about this clone: The junction and the germline gene differ at one end; a read error may be behind it. The chain combines TRBV29-1 with TRBJ1-1, with D tentatively TRBD1 (6 bases). This CDR3 contains 9 residues. In germline, CDR1 is SQVTM, CDR2 ANQGSEA. The CDR3 protein is CSVEEGGLF. CDR3 nucleotide sequence: TGCAGCGTTGAAGAGGGGGGGCTCTTT.

In the case of this clone: This specimen includes other DNA sequences encoding the same CDR3. This sequence joins TRBV4-3 and TRBJ1-1; 11 bases map to TRBD1. The J segment lost 10 bases and the V segment lost 2 bases, leaving 12 bases of the junction unmatched. The CDR3 loop spans 16 amino acids. CDR1 LGHNA and CDR2 YSLEER come from the germline V gene. CDR3 protein: CASSQNTGTGGGGAFF. The CDR3 nucleotides read TGCGCCAGCAGCCAAAACACTGGGACAGGGGGTGGGGGAGCTTTCTTT.

V and J are TRBV20-1 and TRBJ2-7; D is perhaps TRBD2 (5 bases). This CDR3 is 11 amino acids long. V was trimmed by 5 bases and J by 3 bases, leaving 8 bases between them. The germline CDR1 and CDR2 sequences are DFQATT and SNEGSKA (reference sequence). The CDR3 sequence is CSAPGYYEQYF. The CDR3 nucleotides are TGCAGTGCTCCGGGGTACTACGAGCAGTACTTC.

The rearrangement uses TRBV28 and TRBJ1-1; 8 bases map to TRBD1. In germline, CDR1 is MDHEN, CDR2 SYDVKM. The junction had 5 bases not matched to a gene; V was cut back by 7 bases and J by 4 bases. CDR3 length equals 13 residues. CDR3: CASKEGQGTEAFF. CDR3 sequence (DNA): TGTGCCAGCAAAGAAGGACAGGGCACTGAAGCTTTCTTT.

The genes are TRBV5-4 and TRBJ1-1, with D unresolved. The V and J ends lost 0 bases and 0 bases respectively, with 6 bases between them. CDR1 is SGHNT and CDR2 is YYREEE in the germline V gene (reference sequence). The CDR3 is made up of 14 amino acids. The CDR3 nucleotides are TGTGCCAGCAGCTTGGAGGCGGTGAACACTGAAGCTTTCTTT. Translation gives CASSLEAVNTEAFF.

This chain connects TRBV5-4 to TRBJ2-3; 9 nucleotides match TRBD2. The CDR3 is 15 residues long. CDR1 and CDR2 from the germline V gene are SGHNT and YYREEE (reference sequence). After removal of 4 bases from V and 2 bases from J, the junction contained 5 bases not matched to a gene. Here the CDR3 reads CASSPTSGITDTQYF. The CDR3 DNA reads TGTGCCAGCAGCCCGACTAGCGGAATCACAGATACGCAGTATTTT.